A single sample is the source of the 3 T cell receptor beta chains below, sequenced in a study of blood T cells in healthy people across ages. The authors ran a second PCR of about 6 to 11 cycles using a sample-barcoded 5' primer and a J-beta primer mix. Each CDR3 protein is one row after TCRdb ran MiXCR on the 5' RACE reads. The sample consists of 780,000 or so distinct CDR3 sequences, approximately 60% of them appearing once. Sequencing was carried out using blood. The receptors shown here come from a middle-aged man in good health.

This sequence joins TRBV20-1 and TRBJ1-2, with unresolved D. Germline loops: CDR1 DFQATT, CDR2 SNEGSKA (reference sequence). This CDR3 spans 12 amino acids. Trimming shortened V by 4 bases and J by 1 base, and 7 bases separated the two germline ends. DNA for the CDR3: TGCAGTGCTATCAAGGTTAACTATGGCTACACCTTC. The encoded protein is CSAIKVNYGYTF.

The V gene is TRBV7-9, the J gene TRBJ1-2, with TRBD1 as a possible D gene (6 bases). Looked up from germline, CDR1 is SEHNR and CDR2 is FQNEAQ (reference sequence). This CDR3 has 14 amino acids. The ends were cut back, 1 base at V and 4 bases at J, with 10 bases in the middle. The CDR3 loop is CASSLGGGGYGYTF. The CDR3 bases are TGTGCCAGCAGCTTAGGTGGAGGGGGCTATGGCTACACCTTC.

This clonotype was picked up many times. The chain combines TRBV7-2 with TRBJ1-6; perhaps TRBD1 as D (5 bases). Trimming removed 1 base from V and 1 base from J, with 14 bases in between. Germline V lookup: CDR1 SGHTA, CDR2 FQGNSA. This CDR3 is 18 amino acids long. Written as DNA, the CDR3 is TGTGCCAGCAGCTTAGGCCGGGGTCAGGGATCCTATAATTCACCCCTCCACTTT. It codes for CASSLGRGQGSYNSPLHF.